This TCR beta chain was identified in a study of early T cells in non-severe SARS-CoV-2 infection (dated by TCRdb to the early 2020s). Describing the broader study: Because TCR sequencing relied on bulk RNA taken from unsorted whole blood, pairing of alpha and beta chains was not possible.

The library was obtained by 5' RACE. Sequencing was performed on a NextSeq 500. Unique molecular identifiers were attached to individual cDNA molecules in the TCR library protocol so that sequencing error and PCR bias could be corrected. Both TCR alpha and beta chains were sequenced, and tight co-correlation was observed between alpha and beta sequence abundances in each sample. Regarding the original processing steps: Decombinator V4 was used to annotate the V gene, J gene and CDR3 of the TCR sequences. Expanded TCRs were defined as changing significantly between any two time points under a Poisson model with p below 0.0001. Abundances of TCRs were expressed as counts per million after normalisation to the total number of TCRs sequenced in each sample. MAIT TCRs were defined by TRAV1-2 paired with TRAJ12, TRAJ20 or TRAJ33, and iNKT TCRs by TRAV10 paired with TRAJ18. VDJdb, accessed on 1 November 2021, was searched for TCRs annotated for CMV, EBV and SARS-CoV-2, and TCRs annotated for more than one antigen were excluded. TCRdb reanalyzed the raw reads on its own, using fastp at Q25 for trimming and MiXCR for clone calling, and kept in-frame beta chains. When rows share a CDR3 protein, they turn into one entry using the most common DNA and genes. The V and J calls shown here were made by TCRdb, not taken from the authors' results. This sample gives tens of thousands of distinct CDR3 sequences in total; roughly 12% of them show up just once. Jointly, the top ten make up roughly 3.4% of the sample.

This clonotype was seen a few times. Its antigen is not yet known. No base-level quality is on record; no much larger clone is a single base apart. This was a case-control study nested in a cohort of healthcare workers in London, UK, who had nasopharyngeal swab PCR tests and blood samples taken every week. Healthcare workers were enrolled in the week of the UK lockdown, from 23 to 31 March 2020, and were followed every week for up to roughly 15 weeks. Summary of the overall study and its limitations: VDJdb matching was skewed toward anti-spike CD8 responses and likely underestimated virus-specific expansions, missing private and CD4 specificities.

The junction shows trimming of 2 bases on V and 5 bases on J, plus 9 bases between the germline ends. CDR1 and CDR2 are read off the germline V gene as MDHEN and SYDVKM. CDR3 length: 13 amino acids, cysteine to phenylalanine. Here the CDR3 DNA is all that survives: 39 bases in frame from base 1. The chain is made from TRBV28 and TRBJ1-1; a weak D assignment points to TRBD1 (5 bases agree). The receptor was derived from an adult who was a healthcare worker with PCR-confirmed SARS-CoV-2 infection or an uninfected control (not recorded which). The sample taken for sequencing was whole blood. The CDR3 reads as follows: CASSLEGKTEAFF. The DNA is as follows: TGTGCCAGCAGTTTAGAGGGGAAGACTGAAGCTTTCTTT.